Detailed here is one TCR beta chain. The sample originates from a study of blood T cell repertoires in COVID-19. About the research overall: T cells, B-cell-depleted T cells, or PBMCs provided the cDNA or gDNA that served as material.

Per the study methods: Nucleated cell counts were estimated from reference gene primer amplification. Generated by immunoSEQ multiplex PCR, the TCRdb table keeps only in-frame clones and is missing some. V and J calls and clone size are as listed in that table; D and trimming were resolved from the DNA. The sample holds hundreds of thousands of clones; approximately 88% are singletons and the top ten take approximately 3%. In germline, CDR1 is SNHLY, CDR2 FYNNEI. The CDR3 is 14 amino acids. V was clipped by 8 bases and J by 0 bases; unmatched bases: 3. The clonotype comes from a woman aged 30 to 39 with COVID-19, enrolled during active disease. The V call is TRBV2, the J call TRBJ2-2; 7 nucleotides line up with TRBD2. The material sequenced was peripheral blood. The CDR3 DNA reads TGTGCCAGCCTAGCGGTCGCGAACACCGGGGAGCTGTTTTTT. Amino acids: CASLAVANTGELFF.